What follows is one T cell receptor beta chain and its context. Compared with germline, one end of the junction differs, possibly owing to a read error. Scientists amplified the TCR beta CDR3 regions from RNA transcripts. Amplification began with first-round RT-PCR using HTBI primers, then second-round multiplex PCR was performed. Using its own MiXCR run on the multiplex PCR reads, TCRdb lists one record per CDR3 protein. The sample includes roughly 500,000 distinct CDR3 sequences, 14% of them seen just once. This sample is drawn from a study of Graves' ophthalmopathy and Graves' hyperthyroidism. CDR3 length: 13 residues. The germline V gene has CDR1 LNHDA and CDR2 SQIVND (reference sequence).

V is TRBV19 and J is TRBJ1-1, with TRBD1 matching over 7 bases. The sequence was obtained from a woman between 25 and 40 years old with Graves' ophthalmopathy. Sequencing input: blood. The CDR3 DNA reads as TGTGCCAGTAGCATCGACAGGGACACTAAAGCTTTCTTT. Protein product: CASSIDRDTKAFF.